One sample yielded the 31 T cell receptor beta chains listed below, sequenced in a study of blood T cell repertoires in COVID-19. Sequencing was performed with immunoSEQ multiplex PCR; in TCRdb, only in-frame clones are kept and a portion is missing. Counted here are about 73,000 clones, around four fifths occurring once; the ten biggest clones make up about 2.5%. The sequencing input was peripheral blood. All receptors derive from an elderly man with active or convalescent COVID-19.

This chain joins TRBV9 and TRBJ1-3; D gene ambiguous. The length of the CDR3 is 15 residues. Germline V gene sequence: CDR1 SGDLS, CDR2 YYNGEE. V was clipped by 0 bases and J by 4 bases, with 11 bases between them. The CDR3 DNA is TGTGCCAGCAGCGTAGACATTGGCGGAGGAAACACCATATATTTT. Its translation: CASSVDIGGGNTIYF.

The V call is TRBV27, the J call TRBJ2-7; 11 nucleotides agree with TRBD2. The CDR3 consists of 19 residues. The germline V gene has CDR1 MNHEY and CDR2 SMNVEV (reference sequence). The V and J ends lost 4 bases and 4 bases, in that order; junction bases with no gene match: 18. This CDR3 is CASSSFGASGRTFIYEQYF. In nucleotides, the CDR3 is TGTGCCAGCAGTTCCTTCGGGGCTAGCGGGAGGACTTTTATTTACGAGCAGTACTTC.

CDR3 in DNA: TGTGCCAGCAGCCAGGGAATCACTAGCGTGGGGGGGACCCAGTACTTC. Protein: CASSQGITSVGGTQYF. This sequence joins TRBV3-1 (or the pseudogene TRBV3-2) and TRBJ2-5; 7 bases are a match to TRBD2. The CDR3 consists of 16 residues. J was trimmed by 7 bases and V by 3 bases; bases with no gene match: 14. In germline, CDR1 is LGHDT, CDR2 YNNKEL (reference sequence).

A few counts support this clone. The CDR3 DNA reads TGCGCCAGCAGCTTGGATGGCGCAGGGCGGTCAGATACGCAGTATTTT. Encoded protein: CASSLDGAGRSDTQYF. The V and J genes are TRBV5-1 and TRBJ2-3; D possibly corresponds to TRBD1 (5 bases). Looked up from germline, CDR1 is SGHRS and CDR2 is YFSETQ. CDR3 length: 16 residues. Trimming took off 0 bases at V and 4 bases at J, with 15 bases between the two ends.

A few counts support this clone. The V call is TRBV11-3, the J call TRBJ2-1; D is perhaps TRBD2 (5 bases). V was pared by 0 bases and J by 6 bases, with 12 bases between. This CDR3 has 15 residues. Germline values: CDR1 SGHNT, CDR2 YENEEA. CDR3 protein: CASSLDATGSNEQFF. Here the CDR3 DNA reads TGTGCCAGCAGCTTAGACGCGACGGGGTCCAATGAGCAGTTCTTC.

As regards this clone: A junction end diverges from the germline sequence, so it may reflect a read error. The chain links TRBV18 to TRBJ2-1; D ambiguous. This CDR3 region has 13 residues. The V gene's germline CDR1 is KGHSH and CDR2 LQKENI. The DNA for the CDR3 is TGTGCCAGCCCACCATACCCGGCCGGGGAGCAGTTCTTC. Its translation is CASPPYPAGEQFF.

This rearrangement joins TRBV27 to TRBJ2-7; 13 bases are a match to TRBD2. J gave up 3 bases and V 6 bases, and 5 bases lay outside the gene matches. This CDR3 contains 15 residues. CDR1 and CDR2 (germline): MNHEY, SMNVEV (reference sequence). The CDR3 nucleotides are TGTGCCAGCAGCCCCCGGACTAGCGGGAGCTACGAGCAGTACTTC. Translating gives CASSPRTSGSYEQYF.

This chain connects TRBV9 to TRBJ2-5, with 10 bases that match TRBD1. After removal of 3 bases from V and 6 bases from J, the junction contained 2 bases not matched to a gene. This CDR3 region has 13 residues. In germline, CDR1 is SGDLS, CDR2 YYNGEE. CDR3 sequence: CASSGQGAQTQYF. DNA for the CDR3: TGTGCCAGCAGCGGACAGGGGGCGCAGACCCAGTACTTC.

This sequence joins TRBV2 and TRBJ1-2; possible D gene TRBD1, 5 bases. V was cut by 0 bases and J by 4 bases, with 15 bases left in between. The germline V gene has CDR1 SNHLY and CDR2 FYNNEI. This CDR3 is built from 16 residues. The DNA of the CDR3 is TGTGCCAGCAGTGAAGCCCGTACTAGGAGGGGCTATGGCTACACCTTC. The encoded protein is CASSEARTRRGYGYTF.

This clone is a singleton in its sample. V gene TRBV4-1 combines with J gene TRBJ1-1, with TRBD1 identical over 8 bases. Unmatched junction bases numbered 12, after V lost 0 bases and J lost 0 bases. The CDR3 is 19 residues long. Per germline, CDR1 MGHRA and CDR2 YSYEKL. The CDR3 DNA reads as TGCGCCAGCAGCCAAGATGGGGCGGAAGCAGGGGGCATGAACACTGAAGCTTTCTTT. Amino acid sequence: CASSQDGAEAGGMNTEAFF.

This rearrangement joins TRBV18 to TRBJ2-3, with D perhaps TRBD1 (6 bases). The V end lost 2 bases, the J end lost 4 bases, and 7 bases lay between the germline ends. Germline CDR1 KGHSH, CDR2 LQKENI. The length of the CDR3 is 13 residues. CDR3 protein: CASSPDRSDTQYF. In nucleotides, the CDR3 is TGTGCCAGCTCACCAGACAGGTCAGATACGCAGTATTTT.

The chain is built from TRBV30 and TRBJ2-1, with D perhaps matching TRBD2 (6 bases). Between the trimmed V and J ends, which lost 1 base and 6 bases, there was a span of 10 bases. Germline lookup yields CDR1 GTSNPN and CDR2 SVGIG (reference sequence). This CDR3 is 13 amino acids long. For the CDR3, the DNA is TGTGCCTGGAGTGGGCAGGGAGGCAATGAGCAGTTCTTC. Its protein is CAWSGQGGNEQFF.

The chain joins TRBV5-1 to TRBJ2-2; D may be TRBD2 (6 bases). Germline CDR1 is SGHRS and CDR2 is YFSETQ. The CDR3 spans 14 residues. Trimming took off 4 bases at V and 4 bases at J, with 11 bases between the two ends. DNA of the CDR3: TGCGCCAGCAGCCGGGACTCATCCACCGGGGAGCTGTTTTTT. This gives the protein CASSRDSSTGELFF.

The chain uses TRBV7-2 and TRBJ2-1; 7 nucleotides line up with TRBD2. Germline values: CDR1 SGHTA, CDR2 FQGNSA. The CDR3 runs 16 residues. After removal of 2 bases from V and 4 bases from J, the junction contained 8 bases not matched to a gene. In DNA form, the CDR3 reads TGTGCCAGCAGCTTAAGTGGGGGAGGGAGTTACAATGAGCAGTTCTTC. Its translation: CASSLSGGGSYNEQFF.

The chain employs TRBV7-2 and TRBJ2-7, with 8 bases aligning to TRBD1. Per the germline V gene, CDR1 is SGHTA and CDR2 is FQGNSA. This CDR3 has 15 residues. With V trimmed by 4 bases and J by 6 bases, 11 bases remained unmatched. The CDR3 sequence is CASSSQTGAMGEQYF. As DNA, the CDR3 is TGTGCCAGCAGCTCCCAGACAGGGGCAATGGGCGAGCAGTACTTC.

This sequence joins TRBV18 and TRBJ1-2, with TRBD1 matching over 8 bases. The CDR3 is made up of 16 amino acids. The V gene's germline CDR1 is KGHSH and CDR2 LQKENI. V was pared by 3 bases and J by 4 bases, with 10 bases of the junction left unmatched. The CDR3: CASSPSTQGGGYGYTF. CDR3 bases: TGTGCCAGCTCACCCTCTACACAGGGGGGCGGCTATGGCTACACCTTC.

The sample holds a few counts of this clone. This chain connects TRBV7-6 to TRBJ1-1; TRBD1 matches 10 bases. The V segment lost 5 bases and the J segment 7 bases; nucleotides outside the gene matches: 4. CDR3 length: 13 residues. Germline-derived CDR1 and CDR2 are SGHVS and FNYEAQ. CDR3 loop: CASSPGQGGEAFF. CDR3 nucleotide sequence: TGTGCCAGCAGCCCCGGACAGGGGGGTGAAGCTTTCTTT.

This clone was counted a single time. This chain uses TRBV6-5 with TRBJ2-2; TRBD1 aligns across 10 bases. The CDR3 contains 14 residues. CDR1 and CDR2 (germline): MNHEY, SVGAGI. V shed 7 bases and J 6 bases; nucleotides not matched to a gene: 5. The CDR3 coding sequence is TGTGCCAGCACCACAGACAGGGGGCCCGGGGAGCTGTTTTTT. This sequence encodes CASTTDRGPGELFF.

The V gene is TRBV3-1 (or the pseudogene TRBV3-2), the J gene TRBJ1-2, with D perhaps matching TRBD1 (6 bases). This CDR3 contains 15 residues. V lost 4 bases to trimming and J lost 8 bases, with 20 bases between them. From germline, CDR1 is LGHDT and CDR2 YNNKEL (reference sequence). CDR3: CASSLSSDRTYGYTF. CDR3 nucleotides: TGTGCCAGCAGCCTCTCTAGTGACAGGACGTACGGCTACACCTTC.

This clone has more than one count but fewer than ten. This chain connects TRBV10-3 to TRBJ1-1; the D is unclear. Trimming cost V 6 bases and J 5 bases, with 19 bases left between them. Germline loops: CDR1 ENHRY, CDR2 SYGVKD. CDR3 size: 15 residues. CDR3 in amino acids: CAIRPALHRGTEAFF. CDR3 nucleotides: TGTGCCATCAGGCCGGCCTTACACCGAGGGACTGAAGCTTTCTTT.

The chain's CDR3 is CASRDRGGGSSYNEQFF. The CDR3 DNA is TGTGCCAGTAGGGACCGCGGGGGCGGGAGCTCCTACAATGAGCAGTTCTTC. The V call is TRBV19, the J call TRBJ2-1; TRBD2 might be the D (7 bases). Germline lookup yields CDR1 LNHDA and CDR2 SQIVND (reference sequence). The CDR3 consists of 17 residues. V was cut by 6 bases and J by 0 bases, with 18 bases left in between.

CDR3 loop: CASRYRDEQFF. CDR3 nucleotide sequence: TGTGCCAGCAGATACAGGGATGAGCAGTTCTTC. The rearrangement links TRBV2 to TRBJ2-1; possible D gene TRBD1, 6 bases. Trimming took 6 bases from V and 8 from J, leaving 8 bases between them. The CDR3 totals 11 residues. Germline V lookup: CDR1 SNHLY, CDR2 FYNNEI.

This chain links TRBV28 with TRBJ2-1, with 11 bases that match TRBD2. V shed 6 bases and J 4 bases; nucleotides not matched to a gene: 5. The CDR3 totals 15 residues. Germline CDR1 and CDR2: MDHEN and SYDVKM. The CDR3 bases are TGTGCCAGCAGCTTAGCGGGAGGGATTTACAATGAGCAGTTCTTC. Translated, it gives CASSLAGGIYNEQFF.

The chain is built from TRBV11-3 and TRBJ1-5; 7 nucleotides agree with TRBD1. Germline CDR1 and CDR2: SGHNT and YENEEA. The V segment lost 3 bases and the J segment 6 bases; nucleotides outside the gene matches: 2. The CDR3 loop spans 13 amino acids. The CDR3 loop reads CASSFRQGQPQHF. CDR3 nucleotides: TGTGCCAGCAGCTTTAGACAGGGTCAGCCCCAGCATTTT.

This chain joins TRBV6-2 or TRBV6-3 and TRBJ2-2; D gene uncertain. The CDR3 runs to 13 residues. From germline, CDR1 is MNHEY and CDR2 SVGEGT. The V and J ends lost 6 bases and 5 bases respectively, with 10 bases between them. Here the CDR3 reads CASSNRETGELFF. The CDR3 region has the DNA TGTGCCAGCAGCAATAGAGAGACCGGGGAGCTGTTTTTT.

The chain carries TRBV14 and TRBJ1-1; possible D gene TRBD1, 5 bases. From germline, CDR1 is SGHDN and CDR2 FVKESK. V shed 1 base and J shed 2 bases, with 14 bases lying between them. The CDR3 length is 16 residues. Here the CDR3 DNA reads TGTGCCAGCAGCCAAGGGGGCCCTCGGCGAAACACTGAAGCTTTCTTT. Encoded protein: CASSQGGPRRNTEAFF.

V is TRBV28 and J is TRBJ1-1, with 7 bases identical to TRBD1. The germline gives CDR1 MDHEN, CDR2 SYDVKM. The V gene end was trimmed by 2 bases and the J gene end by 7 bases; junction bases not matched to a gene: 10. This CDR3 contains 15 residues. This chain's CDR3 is CASSLEQGVKGEAFF. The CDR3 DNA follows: TGTGCCAGCAGTTTAGAGCAGGGGGTGAAGGGTGAAGCTTTCTTT.

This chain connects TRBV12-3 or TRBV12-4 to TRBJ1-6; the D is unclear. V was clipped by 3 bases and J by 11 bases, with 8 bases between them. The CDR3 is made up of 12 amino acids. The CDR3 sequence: CASSLGGPPLHF. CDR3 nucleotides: TGTGCCAGCAGTTTGGGCGGGCCACCCCTCCACTTT.

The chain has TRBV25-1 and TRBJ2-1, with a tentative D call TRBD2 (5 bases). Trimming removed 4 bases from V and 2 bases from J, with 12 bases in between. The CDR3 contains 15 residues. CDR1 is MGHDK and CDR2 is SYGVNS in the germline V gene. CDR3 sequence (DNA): TGTGCCAGCAGTGGGGAGCCGGTAGCCTACAATGAGCAGTTCTTC. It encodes CASSGEPVAYNEQFF. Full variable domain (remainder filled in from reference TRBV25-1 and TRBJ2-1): EADIYQTPRYLVIGTGKKITLECSQTMGHDKMYWYQQDPGMELHLIHYSYGVNSTEKGDLSSESTVSRIRTEHFPLTLESARPSHTSQYLCASSGEPVAYNEQFFGPGTRLTVL.

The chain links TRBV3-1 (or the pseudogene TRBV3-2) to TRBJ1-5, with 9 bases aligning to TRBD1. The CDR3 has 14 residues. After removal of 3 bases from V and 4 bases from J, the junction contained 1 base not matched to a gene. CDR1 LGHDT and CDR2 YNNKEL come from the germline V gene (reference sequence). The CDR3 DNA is TGTGCCAGCAGCCACGGGACAGGGAATCAGCCCCAGCATTTT. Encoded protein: CASSHGTGNQPQHF.

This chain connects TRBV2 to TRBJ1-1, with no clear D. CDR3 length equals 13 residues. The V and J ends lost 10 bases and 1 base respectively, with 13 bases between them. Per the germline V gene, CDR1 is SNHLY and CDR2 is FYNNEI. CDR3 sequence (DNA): TGTGCCACTAGTGGAGGGCCGAACACTGAAGCTTTCTTT. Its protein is CATSGGPNTEAFF.